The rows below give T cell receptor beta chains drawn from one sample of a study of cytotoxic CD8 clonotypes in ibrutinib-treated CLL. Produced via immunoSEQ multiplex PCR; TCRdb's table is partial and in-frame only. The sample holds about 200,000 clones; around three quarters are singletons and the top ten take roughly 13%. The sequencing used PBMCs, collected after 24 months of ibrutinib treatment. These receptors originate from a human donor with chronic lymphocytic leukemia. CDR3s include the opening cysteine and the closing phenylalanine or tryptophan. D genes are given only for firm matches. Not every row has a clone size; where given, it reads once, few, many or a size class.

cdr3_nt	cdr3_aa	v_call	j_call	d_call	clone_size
TGTGCCAGCAGCCAAGTGAGCAGGGGGAGACTAGCGGGAGAACATGAGCAGTTCTTC	CASSQVSRGRLAGEHEQFF	TRBV4-2	TRBJ2-1	TRBD2	-
TGCGCCAGCGCCCAGCGGGAGCGCCACGAGCAGTACTTC	CASAQRERHEQYF	TRBV4-1	TRBJ2-7	TRBD2	few
TGTGCCAGTAGTGTCCTAGCGGAGCGTAGCAATGAGCAGTTCTTC	CASSVLAERSNEQFF	TRBV19	TRBJ2-1	TRBD2	few
TGCGCCAGCAGCTTGAGGCGGGACCGTGACACCGGGGAGCTGTTTTTT	CASSLRRDRDTGELFF	TRBV5-1	TRBJ2-2	-	-
TGTGCCAGCAGCTTAGGACGCTCCTACGAGCAGTACTTC	CASSLGRSYEQYF	TRBV7-8	TRBJ2-7	-	-
TGTGCCAGCAGCTTAGTGGGTCGGGAGACCCAGTACTTC	CASSLVGRETQYF	TRBV7-2	TRBJ2-5	-	-
TGCGCCAGCAGCCAAGGGGCAGGGTTAGAAAAACTGTTTTTT	CASSQGAGLEKLFF	TRBV4-3	TRBJ1-4	-	-
TGTGCCAGCAGCTTACAGGGGGCGGCTAATGAAAAACTGTTTTTT	CASSLQGAANEKLFF	TRBV11-2	TRBJ1-4	TRBD1	-
TGTGCCAGCTCACCACCGGGAGGGACTGAAACCGGGGAGCTGTTTTTT	CASSPPGGTETGELFF	TRBV18	TRBJ2-2	TRBD2	-
TGTGCCAGCAGTGGACAGGCGAACTATGGCTACACCTTC	CASSGQANYGYTF	TRBV25-1	TRBJ1-2	-	-
TGTGCCAGCAGCCCGCTAGACGGCTATGGCTACACCTTC	CASSPLDGYGYTF	TRBV7-9	TRBJ1-2	-	few
TGTGCCAGCAGCCCCCGAGCGGGACCCTACGAGCAGTACTTC	CASSPRAGPYEQYF	TRBV9	TRBJ2-7	TRBD2	-